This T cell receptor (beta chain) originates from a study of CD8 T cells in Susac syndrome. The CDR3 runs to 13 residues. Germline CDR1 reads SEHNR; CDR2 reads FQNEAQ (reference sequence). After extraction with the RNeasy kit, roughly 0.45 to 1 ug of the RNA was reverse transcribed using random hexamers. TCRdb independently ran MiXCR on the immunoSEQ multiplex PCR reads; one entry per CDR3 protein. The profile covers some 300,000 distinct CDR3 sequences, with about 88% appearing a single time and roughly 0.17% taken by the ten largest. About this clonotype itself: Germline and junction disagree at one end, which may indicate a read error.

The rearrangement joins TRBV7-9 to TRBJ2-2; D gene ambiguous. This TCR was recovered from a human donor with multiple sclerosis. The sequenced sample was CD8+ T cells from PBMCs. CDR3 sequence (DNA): TGTGCCGGCAGCCCACAGAACACCGGGGAGCTGTTTTTT. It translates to CAGSPQNTGELFF.